This TCR beta chain was profiled in a study of T cell changes during pregnancy in multiple sclerosis. Comments on this clone: A far larger clone is off by one base, so a read error is likely.

Assay used: immunoSEQ multiplex PCR; TCRdb lists only in-frame clones, some missing. The sample lists fewer than 85,000 clones; 90% to 95% were seen once. This material consisted of peripheral blood, taken in the second trimester of pregnancy. This clonotype originated in a female donor with multiple sclerosis, enrolled in a pregnancy study.

The CDR3: CASSDGTSGTDTQYF. CDR3 in DNA: TGCGCCAGCAGTGACGGGACTAGCGGCACAGATACGCAGTATTTT. The chain couples TRBV10-1 to TRBJ2-3, with 10 bases that match TRBD2. J was trimmed by 1 base and V by 3 bases; bases with no gene match: 1. Germline loops: CDR1 WNHNN, CDR2 SYGVQD (reference sequence). This CDR3 region has 15 residues.